This T cell receptor (beta chain) was captured in a study of blood T cell repertoires in COVID-19. Looking at the study overall: There were acute and convalescent COVID-19 samples, and they came from the United States, Italy and Spain. The cDNA or gDNA used as material had been derived from T cells, B-cell-depleted T cells, or PBMCs.

In terms of age and location, participants ranged from roughly 18 to 95 years and lived in about 25 US areas. Trimming shortened V by 3 bases and J by 6 bases, and 8 bases separated the two germline ends. CDR1 and CDR2 (germline): GTSNPN, SVGIG (reference sequence). The CDR3 covers 11 residues. The authors' processing: Amplification from reference gene primers served as the basis for estimated nucleated cell counts. Assay used: immunoSEQ multiplex PCR; TCRdb lists only in-frame clones, some missing. The DNA gave D and trimming, while V, J and clone size come from that table. This sample yields fewer than 350,000 clones, of which approximately 91% are seen a single time; 2% to 2.5% belongs to the top ten.

The chain couples TRBV30 to TRBJ1-1; D remains unclear. Sequencing used PBMCs or T cells enriched from blood (not recorded which). The TCR comes from a woman in her forties with acute COVID-19. The CDR3, as DNA: TGTGCCTGGAGGAGGGAGGCTGAAGCTTTCTTT. It codes for CAWRREAEAFF.